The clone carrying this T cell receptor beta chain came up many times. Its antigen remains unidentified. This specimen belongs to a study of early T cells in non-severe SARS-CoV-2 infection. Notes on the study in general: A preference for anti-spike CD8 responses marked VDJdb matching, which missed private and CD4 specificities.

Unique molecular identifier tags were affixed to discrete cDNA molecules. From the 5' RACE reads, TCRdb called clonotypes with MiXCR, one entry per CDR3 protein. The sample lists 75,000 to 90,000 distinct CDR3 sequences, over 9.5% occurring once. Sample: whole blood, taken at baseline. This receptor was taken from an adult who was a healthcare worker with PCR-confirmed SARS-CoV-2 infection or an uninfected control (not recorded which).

The CDR3 here is CASSRISGSQYF. The CDR3 coding sequence is TGTGCCAGCAGCCGAATTAGCGGGAGTCAGTACTTC. This sequence joins TRBV28 and TRBJ2-7, with 9 bases identical to TRBD2. V lost 6 bases, J lost 10 bases, and 7 bases stayed unmatched. This CDR3 comprises 12 residues. CDR1 and CDR2 (germline): MDHEN, SYDVKM.